The 29 T cell receptor beta chains listed next were all sequenced from one sample in a study of cytomegalovirus exposure and HLA in healthy donors. The study ran its PCR with 60 Vbeta and 13 Jbeta primers. The data were produced by immunoSEQ multiplex PCR, yet TCRdb's version contains in-frame clones alone and is incomplete. Of 200,000 or so clones listed, under 90% are singletons. Sequences were obtained from PBMCs. The receptors derive from a human donor in good health.

This clone was seen a single time. The V gene is TRBV5-1, the J gene TRBJ2-3, with 8 bases that match TRBD1. The junction had 20 bases not matched to a gene; V was cut back by 6 bases and J by 8 bases. There are 17 residues in the CDR3. Germline V gives CDR1 SGHRS, CDR2 YFSETQ. The CDR3 loop is CASTSHGPGGISATQYF. CDR3 coding DNA: TGCGCCAGCACTTCTCATGGGCCAGGGGGCATTTCGGCTACGCAGTATTTT. The whole variable domain, filled in from reference TRBV5-1 and TRBJ2-3, reads KAGVTQTPRYLIKTRGQQVTLSCSPISGHRSVSWYQQTPGQGLQFLFEYFSETQRNKGNFPGRFSGRQFSNSRSEMNVSTLELGDSALYLCASTSHGPGGISATQYFGPGTRLTVL.

The chain joins TRBV16 to TRBJ2-7; 7 bases are shared with TRBD1. Germline V lookup: CDR1 KGHSY, CDR2 FQNENV. The CDR3 sequence is 13 residues long. With 5 bases clipped from V and 4 bases from J, the junction kept 5 bases outside the gene matches. The CDR3 region has the DNA TGTGCCAGCAGCAACAGGGGAAATTACGAGCAGTACTTC. It yields the protein CASSNRGNYEQYF.

This clone came up once. The V gene is TRBV9, the J gene TRBJ2-3, with D possibly being TRBD1 (6 bases). This CDR3 has 16 residues. Germline V lookup: CDR1 SGDLS, CDR2 YYNGEE. Trimming cost V 0 bases and J 4 bases, with 15 bases left between them. The DNA of the CDR3 is TGTGCCAGCAGCGTAGGCCCAGGGGTGGTCGCAGATACGCAGTATTTT. Protein product: CASSVGPGVVADTQYF.

V is TRBV7-9 and J is TRBJ1-3; 9 nucleotides align to TRBD1. The CDR3 length is 14 residues. The germline CDR1 and CDR2 sequences are SEHNR and FQNEAQ (reference sequence). The junction had 2 bases not matched to a gene; V was cut back by 5 bases and J by 3 bases. The CDR3 coding sequence is TGTGCCAGCAGCCTGGGACAGGGTGGAAACACCATATATTTT. This codes for CASSLGQGGNTIYF.

The chain links TRBV4-1 to TRBJ2-7; TRBD2 agrees at 10 bases. Unmatched junction bases numbered 0, after V lost 0 bases and J lost 4 bases. Germline V lookup: CDR1 MGHRA, CDR2 YSYEKL. The length of the CDR3 is 14 residues. DNA for the CDR3: TGCGCCAGCAGCCAAGAACTAGCGGGGTACGAGCAGTACTTC. Protein product: CASSQELAGYEQYF.

V usage is TRBV7-6 and J usage is TRBJ1-2, with 7 bases fitting TRBD1. J lost 4 bases, V lost 5 bases, and 7 bases had no gene match. The CDR3 is 14 amino acids. Germline CDR1 SGHVS, CDR2 FNYEAQ. The CDR3, as DNA: TGTGCCAGCAGCGCTAGACAGGGCAGCTATGGCTACACCTTC. Protein product: CASSARQGSYGYTF. The full variable domain, its missing parts supplied by reference TRBV7-6 and TRBJ1-2, is GAGVSQSPRYKVTKRGQDVALRCDPISGHVSLYWYRQALGQGPEFLTYFNYEAQQDKSGLPNDRFSAERPEGSISTLTIQRTEQRDSAMYRCASSARQGSYGYTFGSGTRLTVV.

The chain recombines TRBV5-1 with TRBJ2-2, with 8 bases identical to TRBD2. V lost 2 bases and J lost 0; bases outside the gene matches: 0. CDR3 length: 15 residues. Germline V lookup: CDR1 SGHRS, CDR2 YFSETQ. The CDR3, as DNA: TGCGCCAGCAGCTTTAGCGGGACGAACACCGGGGAGCTGTTTTTT. Protein sequence: CASSFSGTNTGELFF.

The chain has TRBV6-6 and TRBJ1-1; D is possibly TRBD1 (5 bases). The V gene lost 4 bases and the J gene lost 7 bases, with 13 bases spanning the gap. This CDR3 is 13 amino acids long. The germline CDR1 and CDR2 sequences are MNHNY and SVGAGI (reference sequence). CDR3 DNA sequence: TGTGCCAGCAGTTTCAGGGTTCCGGTTGAAGCTTTCTTT. Its translation is CASSFRVPVEAFF.

This rearrangement joins TRBV9 to TRBJ1-3; D remains ambiguous. Germline values: CDR1 SGDLS, CDR2 YYNGEE. The CDR3 has 16 amino acids. V was shortened by 4 bases and J by 0 bases, with 14 bases between the two germline ends. CDR3 protein: CASSTGSALSGNTIYF. The CDR3 coding sequence is TGTGCCAGCAGCACCGGGAGTGCACTCTCTGGAAACACCATATATTTT.

The genes are TRBV6-5 and TRBJ1-5, with D unclear. The CDR3 loop spans 14 amino acids. V lost 7 bases to trimming and J lost 2 bases, with 12 bases between them. Germline V lookup: CDR1 MNHEY, CDR2 SVGAGI. The CDR3 sequence is CASKARGRNQPQHF. CDR3 in DNA: TGTGCCAGCAAAGCGCGAGGTCGCAATCAGCCCCAGCATTTT.

This sequence joins TRBV11-3 and TRBJ2-3, with 8 bases aligning to TRBD2. The germline CDR1 and CDR2 sequences are SGHNT and YENEEA. Trimming at V came to 7 bases and at J to 3 bases, leaving 3 bases not matched to a gene. The CDR3 extends over 13 amino acids. Here the CDR3 reads CASKAGGTDTQYF. DNA of the CDR3: TGTGCCAGCAAGGCGGGAGGAACAGATACGCAGTATTTT.

The chain uses TRBV2 and TRBJ1-4; D is unresolved. The CDR3 runs to 13 residues. The germline V gene encodes CDR1 SNHLY and CDR2 FYNNEI. The germline V and J ends were trimmed by 1 base and 8 bases, with 8 bases remaining between them. The CDR3 here is CASSEGLGEKLFF. CDR3 nucleotide sequence: TGTGCCAGCAGTGAAGGGCTCGGGGAAAAACTGTTTTTT.

The chain has TRBV5-4 and TRBJ2-2; 7 bases match TRBD1. This CDR3 region has 16 residues. Unmatched junction bases numbered 7, after V lost 1 base and J lost 4 bases. Germline CDR1 is SGHNT and CDR2 is YYREEE (reference sequence). The CDR3 DNA follows: TGTGCCAGCAGCTTGAATTTGGGACAGCTCACCGGGGAGCTGTTTTTT. Its translation: CASSLNLGQLTGELFF.

This clone was detected only a few times. V is TRBV6-6 and J is TRBJ2-1; D may be TRBD1 (6 bases). V lost 5 bases and J 4 bases, leaving 9 bases between the germline ends. The V gene's germline CDR1 is MNHNY and CDR2 SVGAGI (reference sequence). The length of the CDR3 is 13 residues. As DNA, the CDR3 is TGTGCCAGCAGTAGACAGGTTTACAATGAGCAGTTCTTC. Protein sequence: CASSRQVYNEQFF.

CDR3 DNA sequence: TGTGCCAGCAGCAACCTTGGGAAGGGGAAAGGGCGCTACGAGCAGTACTTC. This sequence encodes CASSNLGKGKGRYEQYF. The chain employs TRBV21-1 and TRBJ2-7; the D call in the table, TRBD1, was not verified against the DNA. TRBV21-1 is marked as a pseudogene. The CDR3 is 17 amino acids.

The chain carries TRBV6-4 and TRBJ2-2; 11 bases agree with TRBD2. The V gene's germline CDR1 is MRHNA and CDR2 SNTAGT. The CDR3 is 18 residues long. The V and J ends lost 2 bases and 1 base, in that order; junction bases with no gene match: 6. The DNA for the CDR3 is TGTGCCAGCAGTGACCCCTTAGCGGGAGGGCTGAACACCGGGGAGCTGTTTTTT. Protein sequence: CASSDPLAGGLNTGELFF.

The DNA of the CDR3 is TGTGCCTGGAGTCACCGGGGGGGTCAAGGCTACACCTTC. Translating it yields CAWSHRGGQGYTF. The chain links TRBV30 to TRBJ1-2; possibly TRBD1 for D (5 bases). V dropped 2 bases and J dropped 8 bases, with 15 bases sitting between them. CDR1 is GTSNPN and CDR2 is SVGIG in the germline V gene (reference sequence). This CDR3 contains 13 residues.

The CDR3 nucleotides read TGCGCCAGCAGCCTCCTCCCGGGGAGCTCCACAGATACGCAGTATTTT. This translates into CASSLLPGSSTDTQYF. The rearrangement uses TRBV4-1 and TRBJ2-3; TRBD2 might be the D (5 bases). The CDR3 is 16 amino acids. Trimming shortened V by 4 bases and J by 2 bases, and 16 bases separated the two germline ends. In germline, CDR1 is MGHRA, CDR2 YSYEKL.

The genes are TRBV7-8 and TRBJ2-1; 10 bases are shared with TRBD2. This CDR3 is built from 20 residues. Germline V gene data show CDR1 as SGHVS and CDR2 as FQNEAQ. V was clipped by 5 bases and J by 4 bases; unmatched bases: 20. In nucleotides, the CDR3 is TGTGCCAGCAGCAATTACAGGGGACTAGCGTCCCCTAACTTATACAATGAGCAGTTCTTC. Protein sequence: CASSNYRGLASPNLYNEQFF.

In its sample, this clone was seen a few times. CDR3 coding DNA: TGTGCCAGTAGTACCCAGGGGGCTTCACGCGGCTACACCTTC. Translating it yields CASSTQGASRGYTF. V gene TRBV19 combines with J gene TRBJ1-2; 8 bases map to TRBD1. V was clipped by 4 bases and J by 8 bases; unmatched bases: 9. The CDR3 consists of 14 residues. The germline CDR1 and CDR2 sequences are LNHDA and SQIVND (reference sequence).

The chain is built from TRBV7-8 and TRBJ2-3; 8 nucleotides match TRBD2. Germline V lookup: CDR1 SGHVS, CDR2 FQNEAQ. V trimming: 0 bases; J trimming: 0 bases; junction bases outside the gene matches: 11. This CDR3 comprises 19 residues. CDR3 sequence reads: CASSLAPKTSGTSTDTQYF. The DNA of the CDR3 is TGTGCCAGCAGCTTAGCTCCCAAAACTAGCGGAACTAGCACAGATACGCAGTATTTT. The whole variable domain, remainder taken from reference TRBV7-8 and TRBJ2-3, is GAGVSQSPRYKVAKRGQDVALRCDPISGHVSLFWYQQALGQGPEFLTYFQNEAQLDKSGLPSDRFFAERPEGSVSTLKIQRTQQEDSAVYLCASSLAPKTSGTSTDTQYFGPGTRLTVL.

The gene calls are TRBV29-1 and TRBJ2-3, with a tentative D call TRBD1 (5 bases). The germline V gene has CDR1 SQVTM and CDR2 ANQGSEA. The CDR3 sequence is 11 residues long. CDR3 region: CSLDSSGTQYF. CDR3 coding DNA: TGCAGTCTAGACAGTTCTGGTACGCAGTATTTT.

The chain uses TRBV7-9 and TRBJ2-7, with TRBD2 identical over 8 bases. Trimming took 1 base from V and 4 from J; bases not matched to a gene: 0. The CDR3 extends over 13 amino acids. Germline assignment: CDR1 SEHNR and CDR2 FQNEAQ (reference sequence). Here the CDR3 DNA reads TGTGCCAGCAGCTTAGGACTAGCGTACGAGCAGTACTTC. Translation gives CASSLGLAYEQYF.

V usage is TRBV10-3 and J usage is TRBJ2-7; unclear D gene. V gave up 0 bases and J gave up 3 bases, with 12 bases separating them. This CDR3 region has 15 residues. Germline-derived CDR1 and CDR2 are ENHRY and SYGVKD. CDR3 residues: CAISESSGNGYEQYF. Here the CDR3 DNA reads TGTGCCATCAGTGAGTCGTCAGGAAACGGCTACGAGCAGTACTTC.

V and J are TRBV7-2 and TRBJ2-1, with unresolved D. Germline-derived CDR1 and CDR2 are SGHTA and FQGNSA. This CDR3 has 13 amino acids. V was pared by 5 bases and J by 8 bases, with 13 bases between. The CDR3 bases are TGTGCCAGCAGCGAAGCCCCGAGGTATGAGCAGTTCTTC. It specifies CASSEAPRYEQFF.

The J gene is TRBJ1-1, the V gene TRBV28, with unresolved D. The germline gives CDR1 MDHEN, CDR2 SYDVKM. This CDR3 spans 15 amino acids. V was pared by 3 bases and J by 5 bases, with 16 bases between. DNA of the CDR3: TGTGCCAGCAGTTTGTCTGGCCAGGAACGAACTGAAGCTTTCTTT. Translation: CASSLSGQERTEAFF.

The V and J genes are TRBV30 and TRBJ1-1, with unresolved D. With 3 bases removed from V and 0 bases from J, the gap between germline ends came to 5 bases. The CDR3 contains 12 residues. CDR1 and CDR2 (germline): GTSNPN, SVGIG (reference sequence). The DNA of the CDR3 is TGTGCCTGGAGCACTCTGAACACTGAAGCTTTCTTT. The encoded protein is CAWSTLNTEAFF.

This clone has just a few counts. The V and J genes are TRBV7-2 and TRBJ2-1; TRBD2 is a possible D gene (6 bases). The CDR3 length is 16 residues. Germline CDR1 and CDR2: SGHTA and FQGNSA. Trimming took 4 bases from V and 2 from J, leaving 15 bases between them. Written as DNA, the CDR3 is TGTGCCAGCAGCTCCCCGGGACTTCTTCCCTACAATGAGCAGTTCTTC. Encoded protein: CASSSPGLLPYNEQFF.

The chain combines TRBV5-1 with TRBJ2-3; no reliable D call. CDR1 is SGHRS and CDR2 is YFSETQ in the germline V gene. V was cut by 0 bases and J by 4 bases, with 12 bases left in between. This CDR3 contains 15 residues. As DNA, the CDR3 is TGCGCCAGCAGCTTGGAAGCCCCTCGATCAGATACGCAGTATTTT. It is translated as CASSLEAPRSDTQYF.